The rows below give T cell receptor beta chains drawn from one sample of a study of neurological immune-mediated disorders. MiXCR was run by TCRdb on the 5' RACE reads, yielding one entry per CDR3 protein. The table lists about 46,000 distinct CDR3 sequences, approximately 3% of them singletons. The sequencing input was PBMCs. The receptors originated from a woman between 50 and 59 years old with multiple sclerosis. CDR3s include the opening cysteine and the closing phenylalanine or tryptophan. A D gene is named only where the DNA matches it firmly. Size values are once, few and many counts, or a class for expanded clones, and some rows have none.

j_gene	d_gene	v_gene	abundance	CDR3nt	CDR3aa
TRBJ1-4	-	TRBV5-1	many	TGCGCCAGCAGCGAGGGACCGATTAATGAAAAACTGTTTTTT	CASSEGPINEKLFF
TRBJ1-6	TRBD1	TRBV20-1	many	TGCAGTGCTAGGAGGACAGGGAATTCACCCCTCCACTTT	CSARRTGNSPLHF
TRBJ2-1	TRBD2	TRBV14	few	TGTGCCAGCAGCCAAGCCGCCGGGACTAGCTATTCTTATGAGCAGTTCTTC	CASSQAAGTSYSYEQFF
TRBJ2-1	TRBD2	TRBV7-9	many	TGTGCCAGCAGCTTAGTCAACGGGGGGGCAGAAGAGCAGTTCTTC	CASSLVNGGAEEQFF
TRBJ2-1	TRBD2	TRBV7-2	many	TGTGCCAGCAGCCCGAGCACTCTAGCGGGATACAATGAGCAGTTCTTC	CASSPSTLAGYNEQFF
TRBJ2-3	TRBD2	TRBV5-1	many	TGCGCCAGCAAAGCTTTGACTAGCGGGTCCTCCGATACGCAGTATTTT	CASKALTSGSSDTQYF
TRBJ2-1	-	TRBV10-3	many	TGTGCCATCAGTGAATCCCCAGGGTCGATTTCCGACAATGAGCAGTTCTTC	CAISESPGSISDNEQFF
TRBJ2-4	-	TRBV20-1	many	TGCAGTGCCCCTGACGGGACACATCTTCAGTACTTC	CSAPDGTHLQYF
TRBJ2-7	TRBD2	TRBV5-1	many	TGCGCCAGCAGCTTGGGAGGGGGACTAGCGGGCTCCTACGAGCAGTACTTC	CASSLGGGLAGSYEQYF
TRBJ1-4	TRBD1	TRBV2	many	TGTGCCAGCTGGCCCCCTACCGGGACAGGGTTTGAAAAACTGTTTTTT	CASWPPTGTGFEKLFF
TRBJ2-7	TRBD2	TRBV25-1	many	TGTGCCAGCAGTGAATCAACCCAGCGGGAGCCTTACGAGCAGTACTTC	CASSESTQREPYEQYF
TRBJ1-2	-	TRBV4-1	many	TGCGCCAGCAGCCAAGAGGCCATCCGGAAGGGCTACACCTTC	CASSQEAIRKGYTF
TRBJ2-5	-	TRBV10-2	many	TGCGCCAGTGGGAGCCAAGAGACCCAGTACTTC	CASGSQETQYF
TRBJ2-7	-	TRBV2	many	TGTGCCAGCAGCGTCCTCTACGAGCAGTACTTC	CASSVLYEQYF
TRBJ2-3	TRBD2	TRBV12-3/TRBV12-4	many	TGTGCCAGCGTGCCCCGGGCGGGGGGGCGGAATACGCAGTATTTT	CASVPRAGGRNTQYF
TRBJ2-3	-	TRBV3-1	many	TGTGCCAGCAGCCAGTACTCAGATACGCAGTATTTT	CASSQYSDTQYF
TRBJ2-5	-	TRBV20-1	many	TGCAGTGCTGAAAAACAGGGTCGAGAGACCCAGTACTTC	CSAEKQGRETQYF
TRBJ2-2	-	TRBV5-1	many	TGCGCCAGCAGCGACGAGGGGCCCGGGGAGCTGTTTTTT	CASSDEGPGELFF
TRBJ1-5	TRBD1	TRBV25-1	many	TGTGCCAGCAGTGAGGGACAGGTCAATCAGCCCCAGCATTTT	CASSEGQVNQPQHF
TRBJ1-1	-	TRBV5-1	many	TGCGCCAGCAGCCCGTCCGGACACCTGAACACTGAAGCTTTCTTT	CASSPSGHLNTEAFF
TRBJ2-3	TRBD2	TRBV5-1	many	TGCGCCAGCAGCTTGGCGGCGGGAGTATCGACAGATACGCAGTATTTT	CASSLAAGVSTDTQYF
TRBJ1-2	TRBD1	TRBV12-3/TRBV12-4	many	TGTGCCAGCAGTTTCCGACAGGGGGCGGGGGGTGGCTACACCTTC	CASSFRQGAGGGYTF
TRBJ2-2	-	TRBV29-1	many	TGCAGCGTTGTGGTAGCGAACACCGGGGAGCTGTTTTTT	CSVVVANTGELFF
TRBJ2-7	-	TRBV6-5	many	TGTGCCAGCAGCCCAAGCCTGAGTGAAGGACCCGGCGGGTACTTC	CASSPSLSEGPGGYF
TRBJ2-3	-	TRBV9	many	TGTGCCAGCAGCGTAGTAGGAGCGGGCAGCACAGATACGCAGTATTTT	CASSVVGAGSTDTQYF
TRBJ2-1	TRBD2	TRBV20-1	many	TGCAGTGCTAGAGAAACTCCTAGCGGATACAATGAGCAGTTCTTC	CSARETPSGYNEQFF
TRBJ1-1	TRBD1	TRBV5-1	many	TGCGCCAGCAGCGTGCAGGGGGCTGGCACTGAAGCTTTCTTT	CASSVQGAGTEAFF
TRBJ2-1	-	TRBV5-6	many	TGTGCCAGCAGCTTGGGACAGACAAGCTCCTACAATGAGCAGTTCTTC	CASSLGQTSSYNEQFF
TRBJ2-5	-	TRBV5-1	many	-	CASSFGPGVETQYF
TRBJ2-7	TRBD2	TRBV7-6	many	TGTGCCAGCAGCTTAGCACCCCGGGCGGGAGCCTACGAGCAGTACTTC	CASSLAPRAGAYEQYF
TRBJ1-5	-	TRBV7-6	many	TGTGCCAGCAGCCCCGCAGGGACCCGGGGCAATCAGCCCCAGCATTTT	CASSPAGTRGNQPQHF
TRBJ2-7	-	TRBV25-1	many	TGTGCCAGCAGTCGCGCAGGACCCTACGAGCAGTACTTC	CASSRAGPYEQYF
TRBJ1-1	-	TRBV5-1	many	TGCGCCAGCAAGTCCCCAGGGGAAGGTACTGAAGCTTTCTTT	CASKSPGEGTEAFF
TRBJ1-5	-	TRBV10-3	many	TGTGCCATCAGGAGGACTGGGGATAGCAATCAGCCCCAGCATTTT	CAIRRTGDSNQPQHF
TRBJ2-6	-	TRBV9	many	TGTGCCAGCAGCGCGACCTACTCTGGGGCCAACGTCCTGACTTTC	CASSATYSGANVLTF
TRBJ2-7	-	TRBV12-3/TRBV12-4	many	TGTGCCAGCACCGCGAGCGCCAGCCACGAGCAGTACTTC	CASTASASHEQYF
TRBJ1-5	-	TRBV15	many	TGTGCCTCGCGGGCATCTAAAGAAAATCAGCCCCAGCATTTT	CASRASKENQPQHF
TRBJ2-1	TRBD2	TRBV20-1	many	TGCAGTGCTAGGAGGCGGGGGGGCCTCGGCAATGAGCAGTTCTTC	CSARRRGGLGNEQFF
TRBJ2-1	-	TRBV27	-	TGTGCCAGCACCGAAGCCCCCCTTCGTTACTCCTACAATGAGCAGTTCTTC	CASTEAPLRYSYNEQFF
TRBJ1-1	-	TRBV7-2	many	TGTGCCAGCAGCTTATCTCGACACCCGAACACTGAAGCTTTCTTT	CASSLSRHPNTEAFF
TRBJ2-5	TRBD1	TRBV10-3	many	TGTGCCATCAGCGCCGGGACAGGGCGGCAAGAGACCCAGTACTTC	CAISAGTGRQETQYF
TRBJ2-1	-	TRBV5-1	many	TGCGCCAGCAGCTTTACCACTAGCCTGGATGAGCAGTTCTTC	CASSFTTSLDEQFF
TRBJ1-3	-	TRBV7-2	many	TGTGCCAGCAGCCTCCAGGGCGGTGGAAACACCATATATTTT	CASSLQGGGNTIYF
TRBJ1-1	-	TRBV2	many	TGTGCCAGCAAGTCAGGGGCCGGGCGCAGAGCTTTCTTT	CASKSGAGRRAFF